This T cell receptor (beta chain) was identified during a study of blood T cell repertoires in COVID-19. There are 15 residues in the CDR3. Germline V CDR1 and CDR2: SGHRS, YFSETQ. The V end was cut by 0 bases, the J end by 8 bases, with 14 bases between. The method was immunoSEQ multiplex PCR; TCRdb's version includes in-frame clones alone and lacks a portion of them. The sample includes over 400,000 clones, 75% to 90% of them seen just once. Sequenced: PBMCs or T cells enriched from blood (not recorded which). This rearrangement joins TRBV5-1 to TRBJ1-4, with a tentative D call TRBD1 (5 bases). This receptor was identified in a woman aged 60-75 years who had recovered from COVID-19. This CDR3 is CASSLGAGMREKLFF. CDR3 nucleotide sequence: TGCGCCAGCAGCTTGGGGGCAGGGATGAGAGAAAAACTGTTTTTT.